The rows below give T cell receptor beta chains drawn from one sample of a study of shared clonotypes between healthy human individuals. Clones were read by immunoSEQ multiplex PCR, and TCRdb kept only the in-frame ones, dropping some. The repertoire consists of about 600,000 clones, with around 80% occurring once and the leading ten covering 12%. Material: PBMCs. These receptors came from a woman between 35 and 50 years old in good health. Some clones in this sample may be carry-over from other donors' samples. Each CDR3 is given with its conserved first and last residue. A D gene is named only where the DNA matches it firmly. Expanded clones are given a class, and other clones once, few, many or no size at all.

size | J | D | V | DNA | CDR3
NA | TRBJ2-5 | NA | TRBV20-1 | TGCAGTGCCCTATACCAAGAGACCCAGTACTTC | CSALYQETQYF
few | TRBJ1-1 | NA | TRBV5-4 | TGTGCCAGCAGCTTACCCGGGATGCTGAACACTGAAGCTTTCTTT | CASSLPGMLNTEAFF
once | TRBJ1-2 | NA | TRBV27 | TGTGCCAGCAATTTGAGGGGGGATACTAACTATGGCTACACCTTC | CASNLRGDTNYGYTF
NA | TRBJ1-6 | NA | TRBV7-8 | TGTGCCAGCAGCCGGGCCCCGATTAATTCACCCCTCCACTTT | CASSRAPINSPLHF
few | TRBJ1-5 | NA | TRBV6-6 | TGTGCCAGCAGTTACGGGCAGGGTAATCAGCCCCAGCATTTT | CASSYGQGNQPQHF
NA | TRBJ1-1 | NA | TRBV28 | TGTGCCAGCAGTTTGCCGCTGAACATGAACACTGAAGCTTTCTTT | CASSLPLNMNTEAFF
NA | TRBJ2-7 | NA | TRBV7-2 | TGTGCCAGCAGCCCCCCATGGCGGGATGGGCCGACCTACGAGCAGTACTTC | CASSPPWRDGPTYEQYF
NA | TRBJ2-2 | NA | TRBV2 | TGTGCCAGCAGTCTGGGGGTCGGGGAGCTGTTTTTT | CASSLGVGELFF
many | TRBJ2-3 | TRBD2 | TRBV15 | TGTGCCACCAGCCCCGGGACTAGCGGTCTTAGGGGAACGCAGTATTTT | CATSPGTSGLRGTQYF
once | TRBJ1-1 | NA | TRBV4-3 | TGCGCCAGCAGCCAAGGCGGTGGGCGGGAAGCTTTCTTT | CASSQGGGREAFF
NA | TRBJ1-2 | TRBD1 | TRBV29-1 | TGCAGCGTTGCGACAGGGGGCTTTGGCTACACCTTC | CSVATGGFGYTF
NA | TRBJ1-4 | NA | TRBV10-3 | TGTGCCATCAGTCGACATCGGAATGAAAAACTGTTTTTT | CAISRHRNEKLFF
once | TRBJ2-3 | NA | TRBV10-3 | TGTGCCACTTCAGGGAGCACAGATACGCAGTATTTT | CATSGSTDTQYF
NA | TRBJ2-1 | NA | TRBV14 | TGTGCCAGCAGCCCTCCCGGGGGATTCTCCAACAATGAGCAGTTCTTC | CASSPPGGFSNNEQFF
few | TRBJ2-3 | TRBD2 | TRBV25-1 | TGTGCCAGCAGTGACCCCAGTGGGGGGGGGATACGGCATACGCAGTATTTT | CASSDPSGGGIRHTQYF
few | TRBJ2-3 | NA | TRBV6-1 | TGTGCCAGCAGTGAAGCGCTTCTAGGCGGACCTAGCACAGATACGCAGTATTTT | CASSEALLGGPSTDTQYF
NA | TRBJ2-5 | TRBD2 | TRBV28 | TGTGTCAGCAGACAGACTAGCGGGAGACCGGAGACCCAGTACTTC | CVSRQTSGRPETQYF
NA | TRBJ2-3 | TRBD1 | TRBV5-1 | TGCGCCAGCAGCTCCGGGACAGGGGGCCGGGATACGCAGTATTTT | CASSSGTGGRDTQYF
few | TRBJ2-5 | NA | TRBV7-7 | TGTGCCAGCAGCTCGCAGGAAGGACTTGCGGAGACCCAGTACTTC | CASSSQEGLAETQYF
NA | TRBJ2-3 | NA | TRBV11-2 | TGTGCCAGCAGCTTCGGCAGGGTTACAGATACGCAGTATTTT | CASSFGRVTDTQYF
NA | TRBJ2-6 | NA | TRBV27 | TGTGCCAGCAGCCAAGGGGGACGCTCTGGGGCCAACGTCCTGACTTTC | CASSQGGRSGANVLTF
NA | TRBJ1-1 | TRBD1 | TRBV9 | TGTGCCAGCAGCTCTCCAAGGGGGCTACCATTGAACACTGAAGCTTTCTTT | CASSSPRGLPLNTEAFF
NA | TRBJ2-1 | TRBD2 | TRBV4-3 | TGCGCCAGCAGCCAGGGGAAGGGACTAGCGGGCAATGAGCAGTTCTTC | CASSQGKGLAGNEQFF
once | TRBJ1-1 | NA | TRBV4-3 | TGCGCCAGCAGCCAAGTTGAAGGGGCGCGGAGTAACACTGAAGCTTTCTTT | CASSQVEGARSNTEAFF
NA | TRBJ2-1 | NA | TRBV6-1 | TGTGCCAGCAGTCTGCTTGACAATGAGCAGTTCTTC | CASSLLDNEQFF
NA | TRBJ2-7 | NA | TRBV9 | TGTGCCAGCAGCGGGGGTACGAACGAGCAGTACTTC | CASSGGTNEQYF
NA | TRBJ1-3 | NA | TRBV28 | TGTGCCAGCTCAGAGTGGAACACCATATATTTT | CASSEWNTIYF
NA | TRBJ2-2 | TRBD2 | TRBV19 | TGTGCCAGTAACGCTGCGGGAGGGGTTGCCGGGGAGCTGTTTTTT | CASNAAGGVAGELFF
NA | TRBJ2-7 | NA | TRBV18 | TGTGCCAGCTCACCCCGGGCAGGGAAGGCGGACGAGCAGTACTTC | CASSPRAGKADEQYF
NA | TRBJ2-1 | NA | TRBV11-3 | TGTGCCAGCAGCTCCCGTGGGGCGGCAGAGCAGTTCTTC | CASSSRGAAEQFF
NA | TRBJ2-7 | TRBD2 | TRBV9 | TGTGCCAGCAGCGTGGGCGGGAGGAACTACGAGCAGTACTTC | CASSVGGRNYEQYF
NA | TRBJ1-5 | NA | TRBV19 | TGTGCCAGTAGTTCTGGGTCCCAGCATTTT | CASSSGSQHF
NA | TRBJ1-5 | NA | TRBV19 | TGTGCCAGTTCATCGGCGGGGGGCAATCAGCCCCAGCATTTT | CASSSAGGNQPQHF
many | TRBJ2-5 | NA | TRBV10-1 | TGCGCCAGCAGTGATAACAGCCAAGAGACCCAGTACTTC | CASSDNSQETQYF
NA | TRBJ2-1 | TRBD2 | TRBV5-1 | TGCGCCAGCAGCCGGGGGTCGGCTAGCGGGAGTTTCCATGAGCAGTTCTTC | CASSRGSASGSFHEQFF
NA | TRBJ2-3 | NA | TRBV28 | TGTGCCAGCAGTTTCCCAGGGCTGGATGTCACAGATACGCAGTATTTT | CASSFPGLDVTDTQYF
NA | TRBJ1-1 | NA | TRBV11-2 | TGTGCCAGCAGGATGATCCCGGGCCGCAGGGCCACAGGTACTGAAGCTTTCTTT | CASRMIPGRRATGTEAFF
many | TRBJ1-5 | TRBD1 | TRBV6-1 | TGTGCCAGCAGTGAAGCGACAGGGTCGCGTCAGCCCCAGCATTTT | CASSEATGSRQPQHF
NA | TRBJ1-2 | NA | TRBV6-5 | TGTGCCAGCAGTTACTCGTACAGGGACTATGGCTACACCTTC | CASSYSYRDYGYTF
NA | TRBJ2-7 | NA | TRBV5-4 | TGTGCCAGCAGCCGTCTGGCTTCCGAGCAGTACTTC | CASSRLASEQYF
NA | TRBJ2-1 | NA | TRBV10-3 | TGTGCCATCAGTGAGGTTACGTCCTACAATGAGCAGTTCTTC | CAISEVTSYNEQFF
once | TRBJ2-7 | NA | TRBV11-2 | TGTGCCAGCAGCTTAGATCTAGACGGGGAGCAGTACTTC | CASSLDLDGEQYF